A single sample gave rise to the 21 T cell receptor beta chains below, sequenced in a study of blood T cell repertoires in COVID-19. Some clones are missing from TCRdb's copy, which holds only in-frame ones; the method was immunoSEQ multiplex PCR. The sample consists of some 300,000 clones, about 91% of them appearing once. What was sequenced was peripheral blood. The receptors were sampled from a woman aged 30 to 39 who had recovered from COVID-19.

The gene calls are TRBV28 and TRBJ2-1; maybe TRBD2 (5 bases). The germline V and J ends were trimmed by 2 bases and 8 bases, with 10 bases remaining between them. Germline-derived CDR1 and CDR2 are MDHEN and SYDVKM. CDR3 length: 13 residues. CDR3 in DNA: TGTGCCAGCAGTTTAGCGGGTTTCCATGAGCAGTTCTTC. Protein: CASSLAGFHEQFF.

This CDR3 is CASIGTVNEQFF. The CDR3 coding sequence is TGTGCCAGCATTGGGACAGTTAATGAGCAGTTCTTC. This chain connects TRBV28 to TRBJ2-1, with 7 bases aligning to TRBD1. V shed 7 bases, J shed 7 bases, and the junction held 4 bases outside the gene matches. The CDR3 sequence is 12 residues long. Germline CDR1 is MDHEN and CDR2 is SYDVKM.

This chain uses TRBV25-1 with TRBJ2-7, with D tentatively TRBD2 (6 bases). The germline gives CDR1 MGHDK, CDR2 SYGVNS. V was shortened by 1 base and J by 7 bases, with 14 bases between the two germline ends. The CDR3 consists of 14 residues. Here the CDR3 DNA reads TGTGCCAGCAGTGAATCCCCTCGGGGGAGGGAGCAGTACTTC. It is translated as CASSESPRGREQYF.

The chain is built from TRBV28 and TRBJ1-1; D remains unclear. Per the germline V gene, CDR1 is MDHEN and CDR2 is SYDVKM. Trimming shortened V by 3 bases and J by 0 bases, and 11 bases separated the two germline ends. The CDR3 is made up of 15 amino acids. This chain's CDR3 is CASSLDSNMNTEAFF. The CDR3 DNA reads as TGTGCCAGCAGTTTGGACTCAAACATGAACACTGAAGCTTTCTTT. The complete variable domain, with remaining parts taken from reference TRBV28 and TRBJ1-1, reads DVKVTQSSRYLVKRTGEKVFLECVQDMDHENMFWYRQDPGLGLRLIYFSYDVKMKEKGDIPEGYSVSREKKERFSLILESASTNQTSMYLCASSLDSNMNTEAFFGQGTRLTVV.

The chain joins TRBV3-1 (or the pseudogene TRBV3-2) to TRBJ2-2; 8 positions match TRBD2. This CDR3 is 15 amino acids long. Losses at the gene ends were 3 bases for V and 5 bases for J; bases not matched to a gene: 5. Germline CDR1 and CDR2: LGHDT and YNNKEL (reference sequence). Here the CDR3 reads CASSQTQRGTGELFF. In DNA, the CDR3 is TGTGCCAGCAGCCAGACCCAGCGGGGGACCGGGGAGCTGTTTTTT.

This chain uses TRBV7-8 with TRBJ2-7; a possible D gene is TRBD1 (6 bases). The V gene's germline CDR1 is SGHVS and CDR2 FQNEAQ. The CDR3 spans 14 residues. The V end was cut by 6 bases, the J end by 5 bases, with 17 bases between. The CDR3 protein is CASRPTGQPNEQYF. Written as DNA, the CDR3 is TGTGCCAGCAGACCCACGGGACAACCCAACGAGCAGTACTTC.

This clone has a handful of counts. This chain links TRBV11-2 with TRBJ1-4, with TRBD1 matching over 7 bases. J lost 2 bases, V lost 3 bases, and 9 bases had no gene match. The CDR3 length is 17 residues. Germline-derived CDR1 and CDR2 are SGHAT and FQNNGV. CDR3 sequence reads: CASSFRTGALTNEKLFF. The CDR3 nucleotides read TGTGCCAGCAGCTTTAGAACAGGGGCACTGACTAATGAAAAACTGTTTTTT.

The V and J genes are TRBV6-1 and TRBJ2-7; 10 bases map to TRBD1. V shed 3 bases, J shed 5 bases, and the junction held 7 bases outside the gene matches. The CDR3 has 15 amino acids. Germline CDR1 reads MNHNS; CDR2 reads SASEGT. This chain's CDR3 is CASSDAGTGVNEQYF. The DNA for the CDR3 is TGTGCCAGCAGTGACGCCGGGACAGGGGTCAACGAGCAGTACTTC.

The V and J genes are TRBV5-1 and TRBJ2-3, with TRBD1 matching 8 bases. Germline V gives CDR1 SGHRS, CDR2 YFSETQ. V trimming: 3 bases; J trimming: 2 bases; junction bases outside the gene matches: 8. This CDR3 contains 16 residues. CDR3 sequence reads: CASSSGRTGHTDTQYF. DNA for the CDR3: TGCGCCAGCAGCTCCGGACGGACAGGGCACACAGATACGCAGTATTTT.

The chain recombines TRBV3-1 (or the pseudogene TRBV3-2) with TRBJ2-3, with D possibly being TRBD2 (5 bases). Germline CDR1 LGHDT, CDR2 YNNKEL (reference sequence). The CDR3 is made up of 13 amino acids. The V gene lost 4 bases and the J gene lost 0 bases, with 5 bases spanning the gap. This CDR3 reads CASSRTSTDTQYF. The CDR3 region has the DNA TGTGCCAGCAGCCGGACTAGCACAGATACGCAGTATTTT.

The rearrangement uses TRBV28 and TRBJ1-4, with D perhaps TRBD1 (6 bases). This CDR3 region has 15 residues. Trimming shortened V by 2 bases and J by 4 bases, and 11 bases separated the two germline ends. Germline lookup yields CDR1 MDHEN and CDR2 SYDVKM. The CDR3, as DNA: TGTGCCAGCAGTTTAAATCAGGGGCTTAATGAAAAACTGTTTTTT. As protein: CASSLNQGLNEKLFF.

The CDR3 DNA follows: TGTGCCAGCCGACTAGAGGTCGCAGATACGCAGTATTTT. Amino acids: CASRLEVADTQYF. This rearrangement joins TRBV2 to TRBJ2-3; D perhaps matches TRBD2 (6 bases). Germline V gene lookup returns CDR1 SNHLY and CDR2 FYNNEI. There are 13 residues in the CDR3. Trimming cost V 8 bases and J 4 bases, with 13 bases left between them.

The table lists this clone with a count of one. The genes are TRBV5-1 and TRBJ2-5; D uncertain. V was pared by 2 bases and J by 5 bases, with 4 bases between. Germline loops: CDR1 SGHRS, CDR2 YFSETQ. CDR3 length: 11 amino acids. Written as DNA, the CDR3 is TGCGCCAGCAGCTTCGGGGAGACCCAGTACTTC. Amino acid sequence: CASSFGETQYF.

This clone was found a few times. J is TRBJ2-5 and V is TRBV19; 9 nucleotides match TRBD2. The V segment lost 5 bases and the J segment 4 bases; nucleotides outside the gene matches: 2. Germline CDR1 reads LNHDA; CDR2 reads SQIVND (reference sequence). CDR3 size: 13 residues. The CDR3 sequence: CASSALAGETQYF. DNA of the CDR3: TGTGCCAGTAGTGCACTAGCGGGAGAGACCCAGTACTTC.

Written as DNA, the CDR3 is TGTGCCACCACCCTTGACTTTTTAGCCGGCGAGACCCAGTACTTC. It translates to CATTLDFLAGETQYF. This rearrangement joins TRBV2 to TRBJ2-5; D remains ambiguous. From germline, CDR1 is SNHLY and CDR2 FYNNEI. With 10 bases removed from V and 5 bases from J, the gap between germline ends came to 23 bases. CDR3 length: 15 amino acids.

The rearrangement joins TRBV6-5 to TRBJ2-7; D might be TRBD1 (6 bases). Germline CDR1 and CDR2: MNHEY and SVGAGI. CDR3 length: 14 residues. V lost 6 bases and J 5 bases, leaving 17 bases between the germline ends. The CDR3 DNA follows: TGTGCCAGCAGCAAAAATACAGGGCTAAACGAGCAGTACTTC. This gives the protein CASSKNTGLNEQYF.

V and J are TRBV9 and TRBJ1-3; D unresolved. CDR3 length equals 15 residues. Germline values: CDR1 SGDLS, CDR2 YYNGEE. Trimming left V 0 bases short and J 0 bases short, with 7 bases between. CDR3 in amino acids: CASSVATASGNTIYF. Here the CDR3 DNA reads TGTGCCAGCAGCGTAGCAACAGCCTCTGGAAACACCATATATTTT.

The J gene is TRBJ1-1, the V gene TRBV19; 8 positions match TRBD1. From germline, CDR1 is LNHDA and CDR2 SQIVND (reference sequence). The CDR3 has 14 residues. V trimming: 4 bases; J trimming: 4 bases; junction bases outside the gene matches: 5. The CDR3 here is CASSNRQGLTEAFF. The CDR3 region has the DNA TGTGCCAGTAGTAACCGACAGGGGCTCACTGAAGCTTTCTTT.

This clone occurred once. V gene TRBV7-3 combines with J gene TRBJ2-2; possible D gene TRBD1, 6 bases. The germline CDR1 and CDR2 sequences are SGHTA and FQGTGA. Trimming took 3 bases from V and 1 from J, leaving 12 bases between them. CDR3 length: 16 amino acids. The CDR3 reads CASSFGTGMNTGELFF. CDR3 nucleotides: TGTGCCAGCAGCTTTGGCACAGGGATGAACACCGGGGAGCTGTTTTTT.

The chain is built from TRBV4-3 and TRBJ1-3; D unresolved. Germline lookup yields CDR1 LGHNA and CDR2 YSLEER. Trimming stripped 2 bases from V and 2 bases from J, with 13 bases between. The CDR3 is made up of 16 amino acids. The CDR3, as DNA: TGCGCCAGCAGCCAAAGGCGGTTCGGGGCTGGAAACACCATATATTTT. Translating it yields CASSQRRFGAGNTIYF.

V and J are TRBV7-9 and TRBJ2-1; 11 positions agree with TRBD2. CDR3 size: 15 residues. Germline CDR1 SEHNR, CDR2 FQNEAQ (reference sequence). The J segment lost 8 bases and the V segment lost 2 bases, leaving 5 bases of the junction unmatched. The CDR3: CASSLHSGGAYEQFF. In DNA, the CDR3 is TGTGCCAGCAGCTTACATAGCGGGGGGGCCTATGAGCAGTTCTTC.